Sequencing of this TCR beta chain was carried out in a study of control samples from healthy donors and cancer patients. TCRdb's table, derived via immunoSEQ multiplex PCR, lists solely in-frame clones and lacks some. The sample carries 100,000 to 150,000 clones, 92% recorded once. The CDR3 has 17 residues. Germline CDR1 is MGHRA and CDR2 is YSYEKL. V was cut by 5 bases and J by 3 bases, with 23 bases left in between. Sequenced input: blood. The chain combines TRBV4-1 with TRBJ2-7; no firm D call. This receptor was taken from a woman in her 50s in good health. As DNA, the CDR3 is TGCGCCAGCAGCTACATTCAGGCAGTTGGCAGGAGCTACGAGCAGTACTTC. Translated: CASSYIQAVGRSYEQYF.